What follows are 20 T cell receptor beta chains derived from one specimen sequenced in a study of control samples from healthy donors and cancer patients. This table comes from immunoSEQ multiplex PCR, and its TCRdb copy is limited to in-frame clones, with some not included. This sample has 120,000 or so clones, with around 87% found just once. Material for sequencing was blood. The receptor set was obtained from a man in his fifties or sixties in good health.

About this clone itself: This specimen includes other DNA sequences encoding the same CDR3. This chain uses TRBV5-1 with TRBJ2-2, with 9 bases fitting TRBD1. This CDR3 is 15 amino acids long. V lost 3 bases to trimming and J lost 3 bases; unmatched junction nucleotides: 3. The germline V gene has CDR1 SGHRS and CDR2 YFSETQ. The CDR3 protein is CASSSRTGDTGELFF. The CDR3 nucleotides are TGCGCCAGCAGCTCGAGGACAGGGGACACCGGGGAGCTGTTTTTT.

The V call is TRBV5-1, the J call TRBJ1-2, with D unresolved. Germline V CDR1 and CDR2: SGHRS, YFSETQ. The V and J ends lost 0 bases and 5 bases respectively, with 14 bases between them. The CDR3 is 15 residues long. This CDR3 is CASSLEEGSRYGYTF. Written as DNA, the CDR3 is TGCGCCAGCAGCTTGGAGGAAGGAAGTAGATATGGCTACACCTTC.

The chain has TRBV9 and TRBJ1-2; no clear D. Trimming stripped 2 bases from V and 0 bases from J, with 11 bases between. CDR1 and CDR2 from the germline V gene are SGDLS and YYNGEE. CDR3 length: 15 residues. The CDR3 spells CASSVPSTPNYGYTF. The CDR3 DNA sequence: TGTGCCAGCAGCGTTCCGTCGACACCTAACTATGGCTACACCTTC.

V usage is TRBV6-5 and J usage is TRBJ2-1; 7 bases line up with TRBD1. CDR1 and CDR2 from the germline V gene are MNHEY and SVGAGI. The CDR3 has 15 residues. Unmatched junction bases numbered 8, after V lost 7 bases and J lost 2 bases. The CDR3 loop is CASKHSGTAYNEQFF. CDR3 nucleotide sequence: TGTGCCAGCAAACATTCCGGGACAGCCTACAATGAGCAGTTCTTC.

The chain combines TRBV18 with TRBJ2-1; tentative D call: TRBD1 (6 bases). The CDR3 contains 16 residues. Germline lookup yields CDR1 KGHSH and CDR2 LQKENI. The V end lost 0 bases, the J end lost 0 bases, and 9 bases lay between the germline ends. The CDR3 region has the DNA TGTGCCAGCTCACCACCGACAGGCGTCTCCTACAATGAGCAGTTCTTC. Its translation: CASSPPTGVSYNEQFF. Supplemented by reference TRBV18 and TRBJ2-1, the full variable domain reads NAGVMQNPRHLVRRRGQEARLRCSPMKGHSHVYWYRQLPEEGLKFMVYLQKENIIDESGMPKERFSAEFPKEGPSILRIQQVVRGDSAAYFCASSPPTGVSYNEQFFGPGTRLTVL.

The chain uses TRBV7-2 and TRBJ2-3; TRBD2 is a possible D gene (7 bases). V gave up 5 bases and J gave up 4 bases, with 16 bases separating them. CDR1 and CDR2 from the germline V gene are SGHTA and FQGNSA. CDR3 length: 15 amino acids. This CDR3 reads CASSTVGGGPDTQYF. CDR3 DNA sequence: TGTGCCAGCAGCACCGTGGGGGGGGGCCCAGATACGCAGTATTTT.

In this sample, this clone turned up once. J is TRBJ1-1 and V is TRBV24-1; the D gene is possibly TRBD1 (5 bases). Germline V gene sequence: CDR1 KGHDR, CDR2 SFDVKD. CDR3 length equals 15 residues. The V end lost 2 bases, the J end lost 4 bases, and 13 bases lay between the germline ends. CDR3 sequence: CATSDSTALGTEAFF. CDR3 bases: TGTGCCACCAGTGATTCGACAGCCTTGGGCACTGAAGCTTTCTTT.

V usage is TRBV7-9 and J usage is TRBJ2-2, with D possibly TRBD1 on 5 matching bases. In germline, CDR1 is SEHNR, CDR2 FQNEAQ (reference sequence). The V end was cut by 3 bases, the J end by 6 bases, with 8 bases between. This CDR3 spans 13 amino acids. The CDR3 DNA is TGTGCCAGCAGCTTTGGGGCCGCCGGGGAGCTGTTTTTT. It is translated as CASSFGAAGELFF. Variable domain in full (rest from reference TRBV7-9 and TRBJ2-2): DTGVSQNPRHKITKRGQNVTFRCDPISEHNRLYWYRQTLGQGPEFLTYFQNEAQLEKSRLLSDRFSAERPKGSFSTLEIQRTEQGDSAMYLCASSFGAAGELFFGEGSRLTVL.

V gene TRBV5-4 combines with J gene TRBJ1-1; D call uncertain. Trimming pared 3 bases from V and 1 base from J, leaving 10 bases between. The CDR3 is made up of 14 amino acids. Germline V gives CDR1 SGHNT, CDR2 YYREEE (reference sequence). The chain's CDR3 is CASSSTIPNTEAFF. The CDR3 bases are TGTGCCAGCAGCTCGACAATCCCGAACACTGAAGCTTTCTTT. Supplemented by reference TRBV5-4 and TRBJ1-1, the full variable domain reads ETGVTQSPTHLIKTRGQQVTLRCSSQSGHNTVSWYQQALGQGPQFIFQYYREEENGRGNFPPRFSGLQFPNYSSELNVNALELDDSALYLCASSSTIPNTEAFFGQGTRLTVV.

The sample holds a few counts of this clone. This sequence joins TRBV15 and TRBJ2-5; the D is unclear. The CDR3 loop spans 12 amino acids. The ends were cut back, 0 bases at V and 7 bases at J, with 6 bases in the middle. Germline loops: CDR1 LNHNV, CDR2 YYDKDF (reference sequence). The chain's CDR3 is CATSRDVGTQYF. The CDR3 DNA sequence: TGTGCCACCAGCAGAGATGTCGGGACCCAGTACTTC.

The chain recombines TRBV6-1 with TRBJ1-1; D unclear. Germline CDR1 is MNHNS and CDR2 is SASEGT. Trimming took 1 base from V and 11 from J, leaving 20 bases between them. This CDR3 spans 15 amino acids. CDR3: CASSEVIGRYGEAFF. CDR3 DNA sequence: TGTGCCAGCAGTGAAGTAATAGGACGGTATGGGGAGGCTTTCTTT.

The V and J genes are TRBV6-5 and TRBJ2-1, with D possibly being TRBD1 (7 bases). Per the germline V gene, CDR1 is MNHEY and CDR2 is SVGAGI. Trimming removed 6 bases from V and 7 bases from J, with 13 bases in between. The CDR3 sequence is 13 residues long. DNA of the CDR3: TGTGCCAGCAGGGGAGGCAGGGGGAATGAGCAGTTCTTC. It specifies CASRGGRGNEQFF.

This sequence joins TRBV18 and TRBJ2-5; D gene ambiguous. From germline, CDR1 is KGHSH and CDR2 LQKENI. V was clipped by 5 bases and J by 1 base, with 8 bases between them. This CDR3 has 13 amino acids. CDR3 in amino acids: CASSYDIQETQYF. DNA for the CDR3: TGTGCCAGCTCATACGACATCCAAGAGACCCAGTACTTC.

The chain employs TRBV9 and TRBJ2-1; possibly TRBD1 or TRBD2 for D (5 bases each). Trimming left V 4 bases short and J 4 bases short, with 15 bases between. The CDR3 extends over 15 amino acids. Germline CDR1 reads SGDLS; CDR2 reads YYNGEE. Written as DNA, the CDR3 is TGTGCCAGCAGCCCCGGGGTTGGGGGTTACAATGAGCAGTTCTTC. Its translation: CASSPGVGGYNEQFF.

The rearrangement uses TRBV2 and TRBJ2-5, with TRBD2 as a possible D gene (5 bases). Germline CDR1 is SNHLY and CDR2 is FYNNEI. The length of the CDR3 is 15 residues. Trimming removed 5 bases at V and 4 bases at J, with 17 bases between. The CDR3 loop is CASSKGLAMGETQYF. Written as DNA, the CDR3 is TGTGCCAGCAGTAAGGGTTTAGCGATGGGAGAGACCCAGTACTTC.

V usage is TRBV7-9 and J usage is TRBJ2-7; D remains ambiguous. The CDR3 extends over 16 amino acids. The germline gives CDR1 SEHNR, CDR2 FQNEAQ (reference sequence). Trimming took off 3 bases at V and 1 base at J, with 16 bases between the two ends. CDR3 protein: CASSLSRSATSYEQYF. Here the CDR3 DNA reads TGTGCCAGCAGCTTGTCCAGGTCCGCAACATCCTACGAGCAGTACTTC.

The V gene is TRBV7-2, the J gene TRBJ1-1; the D is unclear. CDR1 SGHTA and CDR2 FQGNSA come from the germline V gene. V was pared by 2 bases and J by 1 base, with 5 bases between. The CDR3 has 13 residues. CDR3 protein: CASSLRWNTEAFF. CDR3 nucleotides: TGTGCCAGCAGCTTACGGTGGAACACTGAAGCTTTCTTT. The whole variable domain, filled in from reference TRBV7-2 and TRBJ1-1, reads GAGVSQSPSNKVTEKGKDVELRCDPISGHTALYWYRQSLGQGLEFLIYFQGNSAPDKSGLPSDRFSAERTGGSVSTLTIQRTQQEDSAVYLCASSLRWNTEAFFGQGTRLTVV.

The gene calls are TRBV6-1 and TRBJ1-4; no firm D call. The germline CDR1 and CDR2 sequences are MNHNS and SASEGT. This CDR3 is built from 15 residues. V lost 3 bases and J lost 8, with 16 bases in between. CDR3 in DNA: TGTGCCAGCAGTGAGGTATCGGGCCAAACCGAAAAACTGTTTTTT. Translated, it gives CASSEVSGQTEKLFF.

This clone has a single count. The rearrangement joins TRBV7-8 to TRBJ2-2; D might be TRBD2 (6 bases). Germline lookup yields CDR1 SGHVS and CDR2 FQNEAQ. The ends were cut back, 0 bases at V and 6 bases at J, with 23 bases in the middle. CDR3 size: 19 residues. The CDR3: CASSLALWGSLSGAGELFF. CDR3 coding DNA: TGTGCCAGCAGCTTAGCTCTTTGGGGGTCCCTTTCGGGGGCCGGGGAGCTGTTTTTT.

A single count supports this clone. This chain uses TRBV19 with TRBJ2-7, with D perhaps TRBD2 (5 bases). Between the trimmed V and J ends, which lost 3 bases and 2 bases, there was a span of 8 bases. The V gene's germline CDR1 is LNHDA and CDR2 SQIVND (reference sequence). The CDR3 consists of 13 residues. The CDR3 protein is CASSMHGAYEQYF. The CDR3 coding sequence is TGTGCCAGTAGTATGCACGGGGCCTACGAGCAGTACTTC.